This T cell receptor beta chain emerged from a study of T cell changes during pregnancy in multiple sclerosis. Profiled with immunoSEQ multiplex PCR; TCRdb holds only in-frame clones, not every one. The table lists 30,000 to 40,000 clones, 70% to 90% of them singletons, with roughly 0.52% in the top ten. V was trimmed by 6 bases and J by 3 bases, leaving 27 bases between them. The CDR3 runs 18 residues. CDR1 is SGHAT and CDR2 is FQNNGV in the germline V gene. The sample here was CD4+ T cells from peripheral blood mononuclear cells, taken before pregnancy. The clonotype originates from a female donor with multiple sclerosis, enrolled in a pregnancy study. This chain connects TRBV11-2 to TRBJ2-7; D might be TRBD1 (6 bases). The CDR3 region has the DNA TGTGCCAGCAGTCCTATTAGCAGGGGACGTGGGGTGAACTACGAGCAGTACTTC. It codes for CASSPISRGRGVNYEQYF.